There are a few counts of the clone carrying this T cell receptor (beta chain). What it binds is unknown. TCRdb's copy holds only in-frame clones and misses some; the assay was immunoSEQ multiplex PCR. The sample records fewer than 100,000 clones, around nine tenths being singletons. This entry belongs to a study of T cell responses to AZD1222 COVID-19 vaccine. Study-level results: Seropositive status at baseline applied to only six AZD1222 recipients. Repertoires in all cases were sampled only once the peak T cell response had passed.

The TCR originated in an adult in good health. The specimen was peripheral blood, collected on day 0 of AZD1222 vaccination.

CDR3 bases: TGTGCCAGCAGCTTAGCCCGATTGAACACCGGGGAGCTGTTTTTT. Its translation: CASSLARLNTGELFF. The rearrangement uses TRBV11-2 and TRBJ2-2; D not certain. V was shortened by 1 base and J by 1 base, with 7 bases between the two germline ends. CDR3 length: 15 residues. The germline V gene encodes CDR1 SGHAT and CDR2 FQNNGV.